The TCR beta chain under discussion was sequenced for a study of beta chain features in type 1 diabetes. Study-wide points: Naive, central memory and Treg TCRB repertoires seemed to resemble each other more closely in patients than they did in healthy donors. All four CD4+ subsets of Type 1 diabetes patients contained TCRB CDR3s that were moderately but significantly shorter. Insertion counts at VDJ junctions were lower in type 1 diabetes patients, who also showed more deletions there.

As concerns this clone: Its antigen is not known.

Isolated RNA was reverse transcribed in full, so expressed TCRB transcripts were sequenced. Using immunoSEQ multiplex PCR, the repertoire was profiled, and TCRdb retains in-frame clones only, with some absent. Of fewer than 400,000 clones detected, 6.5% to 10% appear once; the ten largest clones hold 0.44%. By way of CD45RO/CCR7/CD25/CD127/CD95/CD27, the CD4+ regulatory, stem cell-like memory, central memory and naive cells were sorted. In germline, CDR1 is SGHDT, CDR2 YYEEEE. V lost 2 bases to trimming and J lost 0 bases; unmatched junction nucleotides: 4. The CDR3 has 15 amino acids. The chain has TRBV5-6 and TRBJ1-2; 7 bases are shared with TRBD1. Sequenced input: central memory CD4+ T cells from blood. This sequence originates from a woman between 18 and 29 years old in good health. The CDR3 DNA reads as TGTGCCAGCAGCTTTTGGGGACAGTCTAACTATGGCTACACCTTC. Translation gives CASSFWGQSNYGYTF. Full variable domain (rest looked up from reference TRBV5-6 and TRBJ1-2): DAGVTQSPTHLIKTRGQQVTLRCSPKSGHDTVSWYQQALGQGPQFIFQYYEEEERQRGNFPDRFSGHQFPNYSSELNVNALLLGDSALYLCASSFWGQSNYGYTFGSGTRLTVV.